A selection of T cell receptor beta chains follows, all from one sample in a study of graft-versus-host responses after intestinal transplantation. Profiled with immunoSEQ multiplex PCR; TCRdb holds only in-frame clones, not every one. The sample records 15,000 to 20,000 clones, approximately 80% being singletons. Sequencing was performed on ileum tissue, taken 584 days after intestinal transplantation. The receptors were sampled from a human patient who received an intestinal transplant, so some T cells may come from the graft donor. CDR3s include the opening cysteine and the closing phenylalanine or tryptophan. The order of the fields is V gene, D gene, clone size, J gene, CDR3 protein, CDR3 DNA. D genes are given only for firm matches. The listing skips clone size in some rows; elsewhere it reads once, few, many or a size class.

v_call: TRBV6-6; d_call: TRBD1; clone_size: NA; j_call: TRBJ1-2; cdr3_aa: CASSYEQGARGYTF; cdr3_nt: TGTGCCAGCAGTTACGAACAGGGGGCGCGGGGCTACACCTTC
v_call: TRBV13; d_call: TRBD2; clone_size: NA; j_call: TRBJ2-3; cdr3_aa: CASSLDFRRGTSGGDTQYF; cdr3_nt: TGTGCCAGCAGCTTAGATTTTAGGCGAGGGACTAGCGGGGGAGATACGCAGTATTTT
v_call: TRBV6-6; d_call: TRBD2; clone_size: NA; j_call: TRBJ2-1; cdr3_aa: CASTPSGENEQFF; cdr3_nt: TGTGCCAGCACCCCTAGCGGCGAAAATGAGCAGTTCTTC
v_call: TRBV30; d_call: TRBD1; clone_size: NA; j_call: TRBJ2-2; cdr3_aa: CAWSDEGAGGELFF; cdr3_nt: TGTGCCTGGAGTGATGAGGGGGCAGGCGGGGAGCTGTTTTTT
v_call: TRBV5-1; d_call: NA; clone_size: NA; j_call: TRBJ1-1; cdr3_aa: CASSYFSGTEAFF; cdr3_nt: TGCGCCAGCAGCTATTTTTCAGGAACTGAAGCTTTCTTT
v_call: TRBV2; d_call: NA; clone_size: NA; j_call: TRBJ2-1; cdr3_aa: CASKGPRNEQFF; cdr3_nt: TGTGCCAGCAAGGGACCTCGGAATGAGCAGTTCTTC
v_call: TRBV20-1; d_call: TRBD1; clone_size: NA; j_call: TRBJ2-5; cdr3_aa: CSADRGETQYF; cdr3_nt: TGCAGTGCTGACAGGGGGGAGACCCAGTACTTC
v_call: TRBV9; d_call: TRBD1; clone_size: NA; j_call: TRBJ1-6; cdr3_aa: CASSARGDRSPSPLHF; cdr3_nt: TGTGCCAGCAGCGCACGGGGGGACAGGTCACCTTCACCCCTCCACTTT
v_call: TRBV18; d_call: NA; clone_size: once; j_call: TRBJ2-5; cdr3_aa: CASSKGLEETQYF; cdr3_nt: TGTGCCAGCTCTAAGGGGCTAGAGGAGACCCAGTACTTC
v_call: TRBV18; d_call: TRBD1; clone_size: NA; j_call: TRBJ2-7; cdr3_aa: CASSPRVGTGVEYEQYF; cdr3_nt: TGTGCCAGCTCACCACGAGTGGGGACAGGGGTAGAGTACGAGCAGTACTTC
v_call: TRBV10-1; d_call: NA; clone_size: NA; j_call: TRBJ2-3; cdr3_aa: CASSESMGIDTQYF; cdr3_nt: TGCGCCAGCAGTGAGTCGATGGGGATCGATACGCAGTATTTT
v_call: TRBV7-2; d_call: NA; clone_size: NA; j_call: TRBJ2-7; cdr3_aa: CASSLNLVTYEQYF; cdr3_nt: TGTGCCAGCAGCTTAAACCTAGTGACCTACGAGCAGTACTTC
v_call: TRBV23-1; d_call: NA; clone_size: few; j_call: TRBJ1-3; cdr3_aa: CASSQSNGGSGNTIYF; cdr3_nt: TGCGCCAGCAGTCAATCGAATGGGGGCTCTGGAAACACCATATATTTT
v_call: TRBV11-2; d_call: TRBD1; clone_size: NA; j_call: TRBJ2-5; cdr3_aa: CASSSSDGQGRGTQYF; cdr3_nt: TGTGCCAGCAGCTCATCAGACGGACAGGGGAGGGGGACCCAGTACTTC
v_call: TRBV28; d_call: NA; clone_size: NA; j_call: TRBJ1-2; cdr3_aa: CASRRGTNYGYTF; cdr3_nt: TGTGCCAGCAGGCGGGGGACTAACTATGGCTACACCTTC
v_call: TRBV28; d_call: TRBD1; clone_size: few; j_call: TRBJ1-1; cdr3_aa: CASSDRVTEAFF; cdr3_nt: TGTGCCAGCAGTGACAGGGTTACTGAAGCTTTCTTT
v_call: TRBV6-6; d_call: TRBD1; clone_size: NA; j_call: TRBJ1-5; cdr3_aa: CASSYTTGSGQPQHF; cdr3_nt: TGTGCCAGCAGTTACACGACAGGGAGCGGTCAGCCCCAGCATTTT
v_call: TRBV27; d_call: NA; clone_size: NA; j_call: TRBJ1-3; cdr3_aa: CASSLKGRSGNTIYF; cdr3_nt: TGTGCCAGCAGTTTGAAAGGCCGATCTGGAAACACCATATATTTT
v_call: TRBV21-1; d_call: NA; clone_size: NA; j_call: TRBJ2-1; cdr3_aa: CASSPRDTYHNEQFF; cdr3_nt: TGTGCCAGCAGCCCCCGGGACACCTACCACAATGAGCAGTTCTTC
v_call: TRBV19; d_call: NA; clone_size: NA; j_call: TRBJ2-7; cdr3_aa: CASSPGVTYEQYF; cdr3_nt: TGTGCCAGTAGTCCCGGGGTTACCTACGAGCAGTACTTC
v_call: TRBV7-2; d_call: NA; clone_size: few; j_call: TRBJ2-7; cdr3_aa: CASSLLQGYEQYF; cdr3_nt: TGTGCCAGCAGCCTTCTTCAGGGCTACGAGCAGTACTTC
v_call: TRBV5-6; d_call: NA; clone_size: NA; j_call: TRBJ1-1; cdr3_aa: CASSRQLSTEAFF; cdr3_nt: TGTGCCAGCAGCCGACAGTTAAGCACTGAAGCTTTCTTT
v_call: TRBV6-5; d_call: NA; clone_size: NA; j_call: TRBJ2-5; cdr3_aa: CASSPDRGGKETQYF; cdr3_nt: TGTGCCAGCAGTCCCGACAGGGGAGGGAAAGAGACCCAGTACTTC
v_call: TRBV4-1; d_call: NA; clone_size: NA; j_call: TRBJ2-7; cdr3_aa: CASSQGPGAVYEQYF; cdr3_nt: TGCGCCAGCAGCCAAGGTCCGGGGGCGGTATACGAGCAGTACTTC
v_call: TRBV6-4; d_call: NA; clone_size: NA; j_call: TRBJ1-3; cdr3_aa: CASSDGRGLNSGNTIYF; cdr3_nt: TGTGCCAGCAGTGACGGCAGGGGCTTGAACTCTGGAAACACCATATATTTT
v_call: TRBV28; d_call: TRBD1; clone_size: NA; j_call: TRBJ2-1; cdr3_aa: CASSLEIGTGDYNEQFF; cdr3_nt: TGTGCCAGCAGTCTTGAGATAGGGACAGGGGATTACAATGAGCAGTTCTTC
v_call: TRBV10-3; d_call: TRBD2; clone_size: NA; j_call: TRBJ2-7; cdr3_aa: CAISDYSGGAREQYF; cdr3_nt: TGTGCCATCAGTGATTACAGCGGGGGTGCCAGGGAGCAGTACTTC
v_call: TRBV11-2; d_call: NA; clone_size: NA; j_call: TRBJ2-3; cdr3_aa: CASSPTGTDTDTQYF; cdr3_nt: TGTGCCAGCAGCCCGACCGGGACTGACACAGATACGCAGTATTTT
v_call: TRBV7-8; d_call: NA; clone_size: NA; j_call: TRBJ2-5; cdr3_aa: CASSRGGQEAQYF; cdr3_nt: TGTGCCAGCAGTCGCGGGGGACAAGAGGCCCAGTACTTC
v_call: TRBV13; d_call: NA; clone_size: NA; j_call: TRBJ2-3; cdr3_aa: CASSLRGTDTQYF; cdr3_nt: TGTGCCAGCAGCTTGCGGGGCACAGATACGCAGTATTTT
v_call: TRBV29-1; d_call: NA; clone_size: NA; j_call: TRBJ2-2; cdr3_aa: CSVVAGELFF; cdr3_nt: TGCAGCGTTGTGGCCGGGGAGCTGTTTTTT
v_call: TRBV4-1; d_call: NA; clone_size: NA; j_call: TRBJ1-6; cdr3_aa: CASSQGTGEINSPLHF; cdr3_nt: TGCGCCAGCAGCCAAGGTACCGGGGAAATCAATTCACCCCTCCACTTT
v_call: TRBV10-2; d_call: NA; clone_size: NA; j_call: TRBJ1-5; cdr3_aa: CASSETDSNQPQHF; cdr3_nt: TGCGCCAGCAGTGAGACGGATAGCAATCAGCCCCAGCATTTT
v_call: TRBV7-3; d_call: NA; clone_size: NA; j_call: TRBJ1-1; cdr3_aa: CASSLRSAGVVFF; cdr3_nt: TGTGCCAGCAGCTTAAGGTCGGCGGGGGTAGTTTTCTTT
v_call: TRBV6-1; d_call: TRBD2; clone_size: NA; j_call: TRBJ2-1; cdr3_aa: CASSGQRGSNEQFF; cdr3_nt: TGTGCCAGCAGTGGACAGCGGGGTAGCAATGAGCAGTTCTTC
v_call: TRBV27; d_call: NA; clone_size: NA; j_call: TRBJ1-6; cdr3_aa: CASSSAVNSPLHF; cdr3_nt: TGTGCCAGCAGTTCGGCAGTTAATTCACCCCTCCACTTT
v_call: TRBV28; d_call: TRBD1; clone_size: NA; j_call: TRBJ1-1; cdr3_aa: CASWGQPMNTEAFF; cdr3_nt: TGTGCCAGCTGGGGACAGCCCATGAACACTGAAGCTTTCTTT
v_call: TRBV7-6; d_call: NA; clone_size: NA; j_call: TRBJ2-1; cdr3_aa: CASSSFPSAYNEQFF; cdr3_nt: TGTGCCAGCAGCTCCTTCCCTAGCGCCTACAATGAGCAGTTCTTC
v_call: TRBV2; d_call: TRBD1; clone_size: NA; j_call: TRBJ1-5; cdr3_aa: CASSGDRPYQPQHF; cdr3_nt: TGTGCCAGCAGTGGGGACAGGCCTTATCAGCCCCAGCATTTT
v_call: TRBV4-1; d_call: TRBD1; clone_size: few; j_call: TRBJ1-4; cdr3_aa: CASSQARTGRGEKLFF; cdr3_nt: TGCGCCAGCAGCCAAGCCAGGACAGGGAGAGGTGAAAAACTGTTTTTT
v_call: TRBV5-1; d_call: TRBD2; clone_size: NA; j_call: TRBJ2-1; cdr3_aa: CASRGVAGYEQFF; cdr3_nt: TGCGCCAGCAGGGGTGTAGCGGGGTATGAGCAGTTCTTC
v_call: TRBV4-1; d_call: TRBD2; clone_size: NA; j_call: TRBJ2-1; cdr3_aa: CASSQDVLAGGHVNEQFF; cdr3_nt: TGCGCCAGCAGCCAAGATGTCCTAGCGGGGGGCCACGTGAATGAGCAGTTCTTC